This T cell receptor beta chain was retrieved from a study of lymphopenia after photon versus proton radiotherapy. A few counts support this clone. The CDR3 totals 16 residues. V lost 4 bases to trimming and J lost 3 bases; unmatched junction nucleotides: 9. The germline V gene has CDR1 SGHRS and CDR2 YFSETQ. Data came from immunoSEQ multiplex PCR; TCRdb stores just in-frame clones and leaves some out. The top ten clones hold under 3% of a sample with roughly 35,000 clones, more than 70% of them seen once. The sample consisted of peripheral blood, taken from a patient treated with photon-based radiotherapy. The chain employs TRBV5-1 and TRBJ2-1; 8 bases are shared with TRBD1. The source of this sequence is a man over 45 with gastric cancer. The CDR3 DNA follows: TGCGCCAGCAGCGCCGGACAGGGCCGGCGCTACAATGAGCAGTTCTTC. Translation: CASSAGQGRRYNEQFF. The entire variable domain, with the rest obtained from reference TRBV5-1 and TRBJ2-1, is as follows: KAGVTQTPRYLIKTRGQQVTLSCSPISGHRSVSWYQQTPGQGLQFLFEYFSETQRNKGNFPGRFSGRQFSNSRSEMNVSTLELGDSALYLCASSAGQGRRYNEQFFGPGTRLTVL.